The 10 T cell receptor beta chains listed next were all sequenced from one sample in a study of neurological immune-mediated disorders. One entry per CDR3 protein results from TCRdb running MiXCR on the 5' RACE reads. The sample has 45,000 or so distinct CDR3 sequences, approximately 2.8% seen once. Sequenced input: PBMCs. The source is a woman between 50 and 59 years old with multiple sclerosis.

This clonotype came up a few times. The chain carries TRBV7-6 and TRBJ2-1, with TRBD2 matching over 13 bases. J was trimmed by 0 bases and V by 5 bases; bases with no gene match: 10. This CDR3 comprises 19 residues. Germline CDR1 SGHVS, CDR2 FNYEAQ. CDR3 DNA: TGTGCCAGCAGCCGACCCGGGACTAGCGGGGCAAGCTCCTACAATGAGCAGTTCTTC. It is translated as CASSRPGTSGASSYNEQFF.

There are many counts of this clonotype. The chain links TRBV3-1 to TRBJ1-1; tentatively, D is TRBD1 (5 bases). The CDR3 has 15 residues. The V end lost 4 bases, the J end lost 1 base, and 13 bases lay between the germline ends. Germline CDR1 LGHDT, CDR2 YNNKEL (reference sequence). CDR3 bases: TGTGCCAGCAGCCGTGGGGGGACGGCGAACACTGAAGCTTTCTTT. It translates to CASSRGGTANTEAFF. Together with reference TRBV3-1 and TRBJ1-1, the CDR3 gives the full variable domain: DTAVSQTPKYLVTQMGNDKSIKCEQNLGHDTMYWYKQDSKKFLKIMFSYNNKELIINETVPNRFSPKSPDKAHLNLHINSLELGDSAVYFCASSRGGTANTEAFFGQGTRLTVV.

The rearrangement joins TRBV20-1 to TRBJ1-2, with D possibly TRBD1 on 5 matching bases. The V gene's germline CDR1 is DFQATT and CDR2 SNEGSKA (reference sequence). The CDR3 runs 17 residues. The germline V and J ends were trimmed by 1 base and 2 bases, with 20 bases remaining between them. For the CDR3, the DNA is TGCAGTGCTAGAGCGGGGCGGACTATCTCAGCCAACTATGGCTACACCTTC. It yields the protein CSARAGRTISANYGYTF.

This clonotype was seen ten or more times. The J gene is TRBJ2-7, the V gene TRBV12-3 or TRBV12-4, with no clear D. Trimming pared 1 base from V and 4 bases from J, leaving 8 bases between. The CDR3 runs 13 residues. The DNA for the CDR3 is TGTGCCAGCAGTTTAGGAGCCCCTTACGAGCAGTACGTC. Protein: CASSLGAPYEQYV.

This clonotype was picked up many times. This chain connects TRBV20-1 to TRBJ2-1; 9 positions agree with TRBD2. V lost 4 bases, J lost 7 bases, and 5 bases stayed unmatched. This CDR3 spans 13 amino acids. Germline V lookup: CDR1 DFQATT, CDR2 SNEGSKA (reference sequence). The CDR3, as DNA: TGCAGTGCTATTGGCGGGGGGGCGAATGAGCAGTTCTTC. Translated, it gives CSAIGGGANEQFF.

This clonotype was counted many times. The chain's CDR3 is CASSPHGGTSLYEQFF. CDR3 coding DNA: TGCGCCAGCAGCCCCCACGGAGGGACTAGTCTCTATGAGCAGTTCTTC. The genes are TRBV5-1 and TRBJ2-1; 8 bases match TRBD2. CDR1 and CDR2 from the germline V gene are SGHRS and YFSETQ. The CDR3 runs 16 residues. After removal of 4 bases from V and 8 bases from J, the junction contained 14 bases not matched to a gene.

This clonotype has at least ten counts. CDR3 residues: CSAVGTAPAQETQYF. The CDR3 DNA reads TGCAGTGCCGTCGGGACCGCCCCGGCTCAAGAGACCCAGTACTTC. The gene calls are TRBV20-1 and TRBJ2-5; D possibly uses TRBD1 or TRBD2 (5 bases each). V gave up 6 bases and J gave up 2 bases, with 19 bases separating them. Per germline, CDR1 DFQATT and CDR2 SNEGSKA (reference sequence). This CDR3 is built from 15 residues.

The table lists this clonotype with many counts. The CDR3 ends on some other residue instead of the conserved phenylalanine or tryptophan, so this is likely a read error. The J gene is TRBJ2-4, the V gene TRBV5-1; TRBD2 matches 9 bases. Germline CDR1 SGHRS, CDR2 YFSETQ. Germline trimming cut 2 bases from V and 0 bases from J; bases unmatched to any gene: 3. There are 16 residues in the CDR3. The CDR3 coding sequence is TGCGCCAGCAGCTTCCGCGGGGGGGTAGCCAAAAACATTCAGTACTGC. This codes for CASSFRGGVAKNIQYC.

This clonotype was counted at least ten times. The chain is built from TRBV20-1 and TRBJ2-1, with D unresolved. This CDR3 region has 11 residues. Trimming took 5 bases from V and 6 from J, leaving 8 bases between them. Germline V gene data show CDR1 as DFQATT and CDR2 as SNEGSKA (reference sequence). The CDR3 here is CSARSGNEQFF. The CDR3 bases are TGCAGTGCTCGGAGTGGCAATGAGCAGTTCTTC.

This clonotype was found many times. The chain combines TRBV5-1 with TRBJ2-3; 10 bases map to TRBD2. Germline CDR1 is SGHRS and CDR2 is YFSETQ. The CDR3 length is 16 residues. V trimming: 4 bases; J trimming: 2 bases; junction bases outside the gene matches: 7. The CDR3 DNA reads TGCGCCAGCAGCGCGGGAGCGGGAGGGATCACAGATACGCAGTATTTT. It is translated as CASSAGAGGITDTQYF. Full variable domain (outside the CDR3, taken from reference TRBV5-1 and TRBJ2-3): KAGVTQTPRYLIKTRGQQVTLSCSPISGHRSVSWYQQTPGQGLQFLFEYFSETQRNKGNFPGRFSGRQFSNSRSEMNVSTLELGDSALYLCASSAGAGGITDTQYFGPGTRLTVL.